Reported below is one T cell receptor beta chain. What it binds is not known. Sequencing was performed with immunoSEQ multiplex PCR; in TCRdb, only in-frame clones are kept and a portion is missing. The sample lists about 200,000 clones; roughly 94% were seen once. Germline V gives CDR1 SGHRS, CDR2 YFSETQ. V lost 4 bases, J lost 1 base, and 14 bases lay in between. The CDR3 is made up of 15 amino acids. These data belong to a study of T cell responses to AZD1222 COVID-19 vaccine. General study findings and limits: The study found vaccine-associated CD4 TCRs spanning spike, dominant at 160-218 and 743-854. Epitopes outside B.1.351 and B.1.1.7 mutated regions reportedly drew nearly half of spike TCRs.

The sequence was obtained from an adult who received the MenACWY meningococcal vaccine as a control. The sample consisted of peripheral blood, taken 28 days after the second dose of the MenACWY control vaccine. The genes are TRBV5-1 and TRBJ1-1, with a possible D match to TRBD1 (5 bases). CDR3: CASSNELGGNTEAFF. The CDR3 nucleotides read TGCGCCAGCAGCAATGAACTTGGGGGGAACACTGAAGCTTTCTTT.